The sample holds a few counts of the clone carrying this TCR beta chain. Its specificity is not known. The source of the sample is a study of post-analysis software for immune sequencing data. Overall study: Patients had relapsing-remitting, secondary progressive or progressive-relapsing multiple sclerosis; some lacked subtype. Study-wide results and limits: Significantly decreased normalized Chao1 diversity was recorded for multiple sclerosis patients relative to controls. The five TRBV segments detected at higher frequency in patients than in controls included TRBV5-6, TRBV5-1 and TRBV20-1.

Incorporated into the TCR beta cDNA libraries were unique molecular identifiers, which served to reduce PCR and sequencing biases. It was from roughly 1 to 10 million T cells that some 470,000 cDNA molecules came. TCRdb ran MiXCR on the PCR reads and lists one entry per CDR3 protein. The sample holds roughly 540,000 distinct CDR3 sequences, less than 40% seen once. The CDR3 totals 17 residues. V dropped 3 bases and J dropped 0; count of bases not matched to a gene: 5. Germline CDR1 DFQATT, CDR2 SNEGSKA (reference sequence). The TCR originated in a girl between 2 and 17 years old with multiple sclerosis. The sequenced sample consisted of blood. The chain joins TRBV20-1 to TRBJ2-4; 13 bases map to TRBD2. CDR3 sequence (DNA): TGCAGTGCTAGCACTAGCGGGGGGGGTTTAGCCAAAAACATTCAGTACTTC. Its translation: CSASTSGGGLAKNIQYF.